One and the same sample provided the 25 T cell receptor beta chains below, sequenced in a study of shared clonotypes between healthy human individuals (dated by TCRdb to the early 2020s). Library preparation employed the immunoSEQ multiplex PCR assay. TCRdb retrieved this table from immuneACCESS and kept in-frame rearrangements only. Not all clones are present; in checked studies, unresolved V genes account for under half, and no reason is known for the remainder. This sample comprises some 2.4 million clones, 93% of them detected only once. Clones ranked in the top ten supply approximately 0.37% of the sample. Sample: naive CD4+ T cells from PBMCs. This sample's cell subset or site label indicates: CD45RA+ positively selected. The receptor set was obtained from a young man in good health. Some clones in this sample may be carry-over from other donors' samples.

The V call is TRBV28, the J call TRBJ1-4; no clear D. Trimming cost V 6 bases and J 0 bases, with 11 bases left between them. The CDR3 totals 15 residues. Germline CDR1 is MDHEN and CDR2 is SYDVKM. The CDR3 DNA follows: TGTGCCAGCAGCGCCAACGGAGCAACTAATGAAAAACTGTTTTTT. Encoded protein: CASSANGATNEKLFF.

This clone was observed once. The rearrangement uses TRBV5-1 and TRBJ2-5, with D perhaps matching TRBD1 (5 bases). Matching the DNA end better, TRBJ2-7 makes the J call doubtful. Germline V gene lookup returns CDR1 SGHRS and CDR2 YFSETQ. The CDR3 has 15 amino acids. CDR3 residues: CASSLGQSASYEQYF. CDR3 sequence (DNA): TGCGCCAGCAGCTTGGGACAGTCTGCCTCCTACGAGCAGTACTTC.

The rearrangement uses TRBV5-1 and TRBJ1-1; weak D call: TRBD1 (6 bases). Germline values: CDR1 SGHRS, CDR2 YFSETQ. Trimming took off 6 bases at V and 4 bases at J, with 19 bases between the two ends. The CDR3 sequence is 15 residues long. The CDR3 loop is CASTTDPGGPTEAFF. CDR3 sequence (DNA): TGCGCCAGCACCACCGATCCGGGGGGCCCCACTGAAGCTTTCTTT. The whole variable domain, remainder taken from reference TRBV5-1 and TRBJ1-1, is KAGVTQTPRYLIKTRGQQVTLSCSPISGHRSVSWYQQTPGQGLQFLFEYFSETQRNKGNFPGRFSGRQFSNSRSEMNVSTLELGDSALYLCASTTDPGGPTEAFFGQGTRLTVV.

This clone was picked up a small number of times. The rearrangement joins TRBV2 to TRBJ2-3; D gene unclear. V lost 5 bases and J lost 4, with 10 bases in between. CDR1 and CDR2 (germline): SNHLY, FYNNEI. CDR3 length: 13 amino acids. CDR3 DNA: TGTGCCAGCAGTAGTCTAGAGGCAGATACGCAGTATTTT. Its translation: CASSSLEADTQYF.

This chain joins TRBV4-1 and TRBJ2-5; D is perhaps TRBD1 (6 bases). V shed 4 bases and J shed 0 bases, with 12 bases lying between them. The CDR3 covers 15 residues. Germline CDR1 and CDR2: MGHRA and YSYEKL. The CDR3 region has the DNA TGCGCCAGCAGCCTCACCGGGACAAACCAAGAGACCCAGTACTTC. As protein: CASSLTGTNQETQYF.

The chain uses TRBV10-3 and TRBJ2-3; TRBD2 matches at 10 bases. The V segment lost 3 bases and the J segment 0 bases; nucleotides outside the gene matches: 0. The germline V gene encodes CDR1 ENHRY and CDR2 SYGVKD. This CDR3 region has 15 residues. CDR3 sequence (DNA): TGTGCCATCAGTGAACTAGCGGGGAGCACAGATACGCAGTATTTT. Translation gives CAISELAGSTDTQYF.

Turning to this clone: At the DNA level, this CDR3 is encoded by other sequences in the same sample as well. V usage is TRBV11-2 and J usage is TRBJ2-1; TRBD2 matches at 7 bases. The CDR3 length is 14 residues. CDR1 is SGHAT and CDR2 is FQNNGV in the germline V gene. Trimming removed 3 bases from V and 1 base from J; junction bases left unmatched: 0. CDR3 amino acids: CASSFGGSYNEQFF. The CDR3 nucleotides are TGTGCCAGCAGCTTCGGGGGGTCCTACAATGAGCAGTTCTTC.

The chain combines TRBV27 with TRBJ1-1, with D perhaps TRBD1 (5 bases). V shed 3 bases and J shed 9 bases, with 14 bases lying between them. Germline V lookup: CDR1 MNHEY, CDR2 SMNVEV (reference sequence). The CDR3 sequence is 13 residues long. CDR3 in amino acids: CASSFPVGGKAFF. CDR3 DNA sequence: TGTGCCAGCAGTTTTCCCGTTGGGGGGAAAGCTTTCTTT.

J is TRBJ2-4 and V is TRBV25-1; possibly TRBD2 for D (6 bases). V was shortened by 6 bases and J by 6 bases, with 15 bases between the two germline ends. Germline CDR1 and CDR2: MGHDK and SYGVNS. This CDR3 comprises 14 residues. This chain's CDR3 is CASSSRDSLNIQYF. DNA for the CDR3: TGTGCCAGCAGCAGCCGGGACTCATTAAACATTCAGTACTTC.

The rearrangement uses TRBV28 and TRBJ1-3, with D possibly matching TRBD1 (5 bases). This CDR3 comprises 17 residues. Looked up from germline, CDR1 is MDHEN and CDR2 is SYDVKM. Trimming shortened V by 5 bases and J by 2 bases, and 19 bases separated the two germline ends. For the CDR3, the DNA is TGTGCCAGCAGTCCGCTTTTCGGGGGAGCGGCTGGAAACACCATATATTTT. Its translation: CASSPLFGGAAGNTIYF. Combining the CDR3 with reference TRBV28 and TRBJ1-3 gives the whole variable domain DVKVTQSSRYLVKRTGEKVFLECVQDMDHENMFWYRQDPGLGLRLIYFSYDVKMKEKGDIPEGYSVSREKKERFSLILESASTNQTSMYLCASSPLFGGAAGNTIYFGEGSWLTVV.

The chain employs TRBV28 and TRBJ1-1; D unclear. V lost 1 base and J 4 bases, leaving 7 bases between the germline ends. CDR1 is MDHEN and CDR2 is SYDVKM in the germline V gene. The CDR3 contains 13 residues. Written as DNA, the CDR3 is TGTGCCAGCAGTTTATCCACTTTCACTGAAGCTTTCTTT. This translates into CASSLSTFTEAFF.

This chain links TRBV5-4 with TRBJ2-7, with TRBD2 identical over 8 bases. CDR1 is SGHNT, CDR2 YYREEE, per germline (reference sequence). The V and J ends lost 0 bases and 6 bases, in that order; junction bases with no gene match: 8. This CDR3 contains 15 residues. CDR3: CASSLGREGVGEQYF. CDR3 nucleotide sequence: TGTGCCAGCAGCTTGGGACGGGAGGGTGTCGGCGAGCAGTACTTC.

V gene TRBV11-1 combines with J gene TRBJ2-7; no definite D call. The germline V gene has CDR1 SGHAT and CDR2 FQDESV (reference sequence). This CDR3 has 14 residues. Trimming left V 5 bases short and J 0 bases short, with 11 bases between. This CDR3 is CASSQDRSSYEQYF. The CDR3 nucleotides are TGTGCCAGCAGCCAGGACCGCAGCTCCTACGAGCAGTACTTC.

Details on this clone: This specimen includes other DNA sequences encoding the same CDR3. This chain joins TRBV7-2 and TRBJ2-5; D remains ambiguous. The V gene's germline CDR1 is SGHTA and CDR2 FQGNSA. The V end lost 0 bases, the J end lost 1 base, and 3 bases lay between the germline ends. CDR3 length: 13 residues. The CDR3 loop reads CASSLAIQETQYF. CDR3 nucleotides: TGTGCCAGCAGCTTAGCGATCCAAGAGACCCAGTACTTC.

This chain uses TRBV6-4 with TRBJ2-5; 8 bases line up with TRBD1. The CDR3 loop spans 13 amino acids. Trimming cost V 5 bases and J 4 bases; bases outside gene matches: 3. Per germline, CDR1 MRHNA and CDR2 SNTAGT. The CDR3 loop reads CASSPTGGETQYF. The CDR3, as DNA: TGTGCCAGCAGTCCTACAGGGGGAGAGACCCAGTACTTC.

The chain couples TRBV11-1 to TRBJ1-1, with D unresolved. Germline V lookup: CDR1 SGHAT, CDR2 FQDESV (reference sequence). The CDR3 consists of 17 residues. Trimming left V 3 bases short and J 4 bases short, with 21 bases between. Here the CDR3 DNA reads TGTGCCAGCAGCTTCCTCCCCGGGCAAGCCGGGATCACTGAAGCTTTCTTT. Translation gives CASSFLPGQAGITEAFF.

The rearrangement links TRBV5-1 to TRBJ1-3; D may be TRBD1 (5 bases). The germline V gene encodes CDR1 SGHRS and CDR2 YFSETQ. This CDR3 comprises 15 residues. V lost 1 base to trimming and J lost 3 bases, with 11 bases between them. This CDR3 reads CASSLLGVVGNTIYF. The CDR3 DNA reads as TGCGCCAGCAGCTTGTTGGGGGTAGTTGGAAACACCATATATTTT. Supplemented by reference TRBV5-1 and TRBJ1-3, the full variable domain reads KAGVTQTPRYLIKTRGQQVTLSCSPISGHRSVSWYQQTPGQGLQFLFEYFSETQRNKGNFPGRFSGRQFSNSRSEMNVSTLELGDSALYLCASSLLGVVGNTIYFGEGSWLTVV.

The chain uses TRBV6-6 and TRBJ2-2; no definite D call. This CDR3 contains 14 residues. CDR1 and CDR2 (germline): MNHNY, SVGAGI (reference sequence). The germline V and J ends were trimmed by 9 bases and 0 bases, with 11 bases remaining between them. The CDR3 DNA is TGTGCCAGTCGTGACGACGCGAACACCGGGGAGCTGTTTTTT. Translated: CASRDDANTGELFF.

The J gene is TRBJ1-4, the V gene TRBV15; 8 bases are a match to TRBD1. The CDR3 sequence is 15 residues long. Germline V lookup: CDR1 LNHNV, CDR2 YYDKDF (reference sequence). J gave up 7 bases and V 1 base, and 5 bases lay outside the gene matches. The CDR3: CATSRGQGLGEKLFF. For the CDR3, the DNA is TGTGCCACCAGCAGAGGACAGGGGCTAGGTGAAAAACTGTTTTTT.

To note about this clone: Other DNA sequences in this sample translate to the same CDR3. The chain combines TRBV10-1 with TRBJ2-7; tentative D call: TRBD2 (6 bases). Trimming took off 0 bases at V and 7 bases at J, with 10 bases between the two ends. Looked up from germline, CDR1 is WNHNN and CDR2 is SYGVQD (reference sequence). The CDR3 spans 13 residues. The CDR3 nucleotides read TGCGCCAGCAGTGAGTCCGGCCGGGGGGAGCAGTACTTC. The encoded protein is CASSESGRGEQYF.

The rearrangement joins TRBV27 to TRBJ2-3, with TRBD2 as a possible D gene (5 bases). In germline, CDR1 is MNHEY, CDR2 SMNVEV (reference sequence). Between the trimmed V and J ends, which lost 5 bases and 0 bases, there was a span of 15 bases. The CDR3 is 16 residues long. CDR3 in amino acids: CASSLGLQYSTDTQYF. For the CDR3, the DNA is TGTGCCAGCAGTCTCGGACTCCAATATAGCACAGATACGCAGTATTTT.

The V gene is TRBV21-1, the J gene TRBJ2-7; TRBD2, the table's D call, was not compared with the DNA. TRBV21-1 is recorded as a pseudogene. This CDR3 has 20 amino acids. This CDR3 reads CASSRLPGTSGMPSSYEQYF. CDR3 in DNA: TGTGCCAGCAGCAGGCTCCCCGGGACTAGCGGGATGCCGAGCTCCTACGAGCAGTACTTC.

As DNA, the CDR3 is TGCGCCAGCAGCGGGTTACGGGAAGGGGAAAACATTCAGTACTTC. Protein product: CASSGLREGENIQYF. The rearrangement links TRBV5-1 to TRBJ2-4; perhaps D is TRBD1 or TRBD2 (5 bases each). The CDR3 runs to 15 residues. CDR1 is SGHRS and CDR2 is YFSETQ in the germline V gene. Trimming removed 4 bases at V and 5 bases at J, with 16 bases between. The whole variable domain, remainder taken from reference TRBV5-1 and TRBJ2-4, is KAGVTQTPRYLIKTRGQQVTLSCSPISGHRSVSWYQQTPGQGLQFLFEYFSETQRNKGNFPGRFSGRQFSNSRSEMNVSTLELGDSALYLCASSGLREGENIQYFGAGTRLSVL.

The chain couples TRBV7-3 to TRBJ2-2; D is perhaps TRBD1 (5 bases). Germline-derived CDR1 and CDR2 are SGHTA and FQGTGA. V was clipped by 1 base and J by 1 base, with 10 bases between them. The CDR3 extends over 16 amino acids. The CDR3 spells CASSLRFQGNTGELFF. CDR3 bases: TGTGCCAGCAGCTTAAGGTTCCAGGGGAACACCGGGGAGCTGTTTTTT.

About this clone itself: Compared with germline, one end of the junction differs, possibly owing to a read error. The chain couples TRBV11-2 to TRBJ2-1; TRBD2 agrees at 7 bases. The CDR3 totals 17 residues. Germline V gene lookup returns CDR1 SGHAT and CDR2 FQNNGV. CDR3 DNA sequence: TGTGCCAGCGGCTTTAGACCGGCGGGAGAGGCCTACAATGAGCAGTTCTTC. Translation: CASGFRPAGEAYNEQFF.